Listed below are T cell receptor beta chains from one sample, sequenced in a study of cytomegalovirus exposure and HLA in healthy donors. Data came from immunoSEQ multiplex PCR; TCRdb stores just in-frame clones and leaves some out. The data contain 150,000 to 200,000 clones, roughly 80% of them singletons. Sequenced material: PBMCs. These TCRs come from a woman aged 50 to 65 in good health and CMV-seropositive. The CDR3 runs from the conserved cysteine through the conserved F or W. D genes are given only for firm matches. Clone size appears in some rows only: once, few, many, or a class for an expanded clone.

clone_size: -; j_call: TRBJ2-1; d_call: TRBD1; v_call: TRBV11-3; cdr3_aa: CASSLTRGQVPYNEQFF; cdr3_nt: TGTGCCAGCAGCTTGACCAGAGGACAGGTGCCTTACAATGAGCAGTTCTTC
clone_size: -; j_call: TRBJ1-2; d_call: -; v_call: TRBV5-1; cdr3_aa: CASSSPPGNKGYTF; cdr3_nt: TGCGCCAGCAGCTCCCCCCCGGGAAATAAGGGCTACACCTTC
clone_size: -; j_call: TRBJ2-7; d_call: -; v_call: TRBV2; cdr3_aa: CASSGQGHEQYF; cdr3_nt: TGTGCCAGCAGTGGTCAGGGTCACGAGCAGTACTTC
clone_size: once; j_call: TRBJ2-5; d_call: -; v_call: TRBV29-1; cdr3_aa: CSVEGRLPETQYF; cdr3_nt: TGCAGCGTTGAGGGAAGACTACCGGAGACCCAGTACTTC
clone_size: -; j_call: TRBJ2-2; d_call: TRBD2; v_call: TRBV28; cdr3_aa: CASSFSGVYTGELFF; cdr3_nt: TGTGCCAGCAGTTTTAGCGGGGTGTACACCGGGGAGCTGTTTTTT
clone_size: few; j_call: TRBJ2-5; d_call: TRBD2; v_call: TRBV18; cdr3_aa: CASSPRASGVETQYF; cdr3_nt: TGTGCCAGCTCACCACGGGCTAGCGGGGTGGAGACCCAGTACTTC
clone_size: few; j_call: TRBJ2-3; d_call: TRBD2; v_call: TRBV29-1; cdr3_aa: CSVEGNLAGVSTDTQYF; cdr3_nt: TGCAGCGTTGAAGGAAACCTAGCGGGAGTGAGCACAGATACGCAGTATTTT
clone_size: -; j_call: TRBJ2-1; d_call: -; v_call: TRBV6-5; cdr3_aa: CASSYSGAQFF; cdr3_nt: TGTGCCAGCAGTTACTCGGGGGCGCAGTTCTTC
clone_size: -; j_call: TRBJ2-2; d_call: TRBD2; v_call: TRBV2; cdr3_aa: CASSKRETTGELFF; cdr3_nt: TGTGCCAGCAGTAAGCGGGAGACCACCGGGGAGCTGTTTTTT
clone_size: -; j_call: TRBJ2-3; d_call: -; v_call: TRBV6-4; cdr3_aa: CASSEASTDTQYF; cdr3_nt: TGTGCCAGCAGTGAGGCCAGCACAGATACGCAGTATTTT
clone_size: -; j_call: TRBJ1-2; d_call: -; v_call: TRBV2; cdr3_aa: CASSLHRDNYGYTF; cdr3_nt: TGTGCCAGCAGCCTCCACAGGGATAACTATGGCTACACCTTC
clone_size: -; j_call: TRBJ2-7; d_call: -; v_call: TRBV28; cdr3_aa: CASRTTGREQYF; cdr3_nt: TGTGCCAGCCGAACCACAGGGCGGGAGCAGTACTTC
clone_size: -; j_call: TRBJ2-4; d_call: TRBD2; v_call: TRBV4-1; cdr3_aa: CASSQGLAGGGRGKNIQYF; cdr3_nt: TGCGCCAGCAGCCAAGGTCTCGCGGGAGGCGGTCGGGGTAAAAACATTCAGTACTTC
clone_size: -; j_call: TRBJ2-1; d_call: TRBD2; v_call: TRBV2; cdr3_aa: CASLRLAGGPGEQFF; cdr3_nt: TGTGCCAGTTTAAGACTAGCGGGAGGGCCGGGTGAGCAGTTCTTC
clone_size: few; j_call: TRBJ2-2; d_call: TRBD1; v_call: TRBV28; cdr3_aa: CASSSTGTGIAGELFF; cdr3_nt: TGTGCCAGCAGTTCTACCGGGACAGGGATAGCCGGGGAGCTGTTTTTT
clone_size: -; j_call: TRBJ2-7; d_call: -; v_call: TRBV5-1; cdr3_aa: CATSQGDHGFEQYF; cdr3_nt: TGCGCCACCTCACAGGGCGACCACGGCTTCGAGCAGTACTTC
clone_size: -; j_call: TRBJ2-2; d_call: TRBD2; v_call: TRBV5-1; cdr3_aa: CARSSTSGTNTGELFF; cdr3_nt: TGCGCCCGCAGCTCCACTAGCGGGACGAACACCGGGGAGCTGTTTTTT
clone_size: -; j_call: TRBJ1-1; d_call: TRBD1; v_call: TRBV7-9; cdr3_aa: CSSSLGLAGGNTEAFF; cdr3_nt: TGTTCCAGCAGCTTAGGCTTGGCAGGGGGGAACACTGAAGCTTTCTTT
clone_size: -; j_call: TRBJ2-5; d_call: -; v_call: TRBV7-2; cdr3_aa: CASSDRGSKETQYF; cdr3_nt: TGTGCCAGCAGCGATAGGGGGTCCAAAGAGACCCAGTACTTC
clone_size: once; j_call: TRBJ2-7; d_call: -; v_call: TRBV5-4; cdr3_aa: CASSREPSYEQYF; cdr3_nt: TGTGCCAGCAGCAGAGAGCCCTCCTACGAGCAGTACTTC
clone_size: -; j_call: TRBJ2-3; d_call: -; v_call: TRBV28; cdr3_aa: CASSLVQGGDTQYF; cdr3_nt: TGTGCCAGCAGTTTAGTACAGGGCGGAGATACGCAGTATTTT
clone_size: once; j_call: TRBJ1-5; d_call: -; v_call: TRBV10-1; cdr3_aa: CAIYEWGEGKSNQPQHF; cdr3_nt: TGCGCCATCTACGAGTGGGGGGAGGGGAAGAGCAATCAGCCCCAGCATTTT
clone_size: -; j_call: TRBJ2-7; d_call: TRBD2; v_call: TRBV2; cdr3_aa: CASSPSGGQGYEQYF; cdr3_nt: TGTGCCAGCAGCCCCTCGGGGGGGCAAGGCTACGAGCAGTACTTC
clone_size: -; j_call: TRBJ1-2; d_call: -; v_call: TRBV7-2; cdr3_aa: CASSMGRGRGDGYTF; cdr3_nt: TGTGCCAGCAGCATGGGGCGGGGCCGGGGGGATGGCTACACCTTC
clone_size: -; j_call: TRBJ1-1; d_call: -; v_call: TRBV18; cdr3_aa: CASSPATVGSLANTEAFF; cdr3_nt: TGTGCCAGCTCACCCGCGACAGTCGGGTCGTTAGCGAACACTGAAGCTTTCTTT
clone_size: few; j_call: TRBJ2-2; d_call: -; v_call: TRBV2; cdr3_aa: CASRQGLPAGELFF; cdr3_nt: TGTGCCAGCCGACAGGGACTCCCAGCCGGGGAGCTGTTTTTT
clone_size: -; j_call: TRBJ1-2; d_call: TRBD1; v_call: TRBV10-3; cdr3_aa: CAIRGQGPEFYGYTF; cdr3_nt: TGTGCCATCAGAGGACAGGGGCCAGAATTCTATGGCTACACCTTC
clone_size: -; j_call: TRBJ2-4; d_call: -; v_call: TRBV30; cdr3_aa: CAWRTGLKKTNSQYF; cdr3_nt: TGTGCCTGGAGGACAGGACTGAAAAAGACAAACAGTCAGTACTTC
clone_size: -; j_call: TRBJ1-5; d_call: -; v_call: TRBV5-6; cdr3_aa: CASSLWQGWIQPQHF; cdr3_nt: TGTGCCAGCAGCTTGTGGCAGGGGTGGATACAGCCCCAGCATTTT
clone_size: once; j_call: TRBJ1-2; d_call: TRBD1; v_call: TRBV5-4; cdr3_aa: CASSSTGGAIGYTF; cdr3_nt: TGTGCCAGCAGCTCGACAGGGGGCGCGATCGGCTACACCTTC
clone_size: -; j_call: TRBJ2-1; d_call: -; v_call: TRBV7-2; cdr3_aa: CASSLNPGENEQFF; cdr3_nt: TGTGCCAGCAGCTTAAACCCGGGAGAGAATGAGCAGTTCTTC
clone_size: few; j_call: TRBJ2-5; d_call: TRBD1; v_call: TRBV6-1; cdr3_aa: CASSAPGTAIETQYF; cdr3_nt: TGTGCCAGCAGTGCCCCCGGGACAGCGATTGAGACCCAGTACTTC
clone_size: -; j_call: TRBJ2-1; d_call: TRBD2; v_call: TRBV5-8; cdr3_aa: CASSWEGEREQFF; cdr3_nt: TGTGCCAGCAGCTGGGAGGGTGAACGTGAGCAGTTCTTC
clone_size: -; j_call: TRBJ1-1; d_call: -; v_call: TRBV29-1; cdr3_aa: CSVVSGFTEAFF; cdr3_nt: TGCAGCGTTGTCAGTGGTTTTACTGAAGCTTTCTTT
clone_size: -; j_call: TRBJ1-5; d_call: -; v_call: TRBV27; cdr3_aa: CASSLFPQSNQPQHF; cdr3_nt: TGTGCCAGCAGTTTATTTCCCCAGAGCAATCAGCCCCAGCATTTT
clone_size: few; j_call: TRBJ2-7; d_call: TRBD2; v_call: TRBV6-5; cdr3_aa: CASSYSGGGIYEQYF; cdr3_nt: TGTGCCAGCAGTTACTCGGGCGGGGGGATCTACGAGCAGTACTTC